The 27 T cell receptor beta chains below all came from one sample that was sequenced in a study of breast tumors, draining lymph nodes, adjacent tissues. The lymph nodes were axillary draining lymph nodes from breast cancer patients. Each CDR3 protein gets one entry after TCRdb re-called the multiplex PCR reads with MiXCR. Here the sample spans approximately 300,000 distinct CDR3 sequences, 30% being singletons. Sequencing used axillary lymph node tissue. The receptors were gathered from a female donor with breast cancer. Some clones in this sample may be carry-over from other donors' samples.

The rearrangement links TRBV6-1 to TRBJ2-7, with a tentative D call TRBD1 (5 bases). The germline V gene encodes CDR1 MNHNS and CDR2 SASEGT. CDR3 size: 13 residues. Between the trimmed V and J ends, which lost 3 bases and 3 bases, there was a span of 9 bases. In nucleotides, the CDR3 is TGTGCCAGCAGTGATGGTAGGGGCTACGAGCAGTACTTC. Protein: CASSDGRGYEQYF.

Concerning this clonotype itself: A much larger clone is a single base away; this may be a read error. This chain uses TRBV10-3 with TRBJ1-3; D gene uncertain. Germline CDR1 is ENHRY and CDR2 is SYGVKD. The CDR3 is made up of 16 amino acids. DNA of the CDR3: TGTGCCAGCAGTCCCTCTGTTTCCGGGTCCGGAAACGCCATATATTTT. Protein: CASSPSVSGSGNAIYF.

This chain uses TRBV3-1 with TRBJ2-3; weak D call: TRBD2 (6 bases). V dropped 3 bases and J dropped 1 base, with 14 bases sitting between them. The CDR3 extends over 16 amino acids. Germline-derived CDR1 and CDR2 are LGHDT and YNNKEL (reference sequence). As DNA, the CDR3 is TGTGCCAGCAGCCAGGAAGCGGGTTACGGCACAGATACGCAGTATTTT. Its translation: CASSQEAGYGTDTQYF.

The chain recombines TRBV20-1 with TRBJ1-1; a possible D gene is TRBD1 (5 bases). Trimming pared 0 bases from V and 5 bases from J, leaving 16 bases between. The CDR3 extends over 15 amino acids. Germline-derived CDR1 and CDR2 are DFQATT and SNEGSKA (reference sequence). This CDR3 is CSARDHGGRRTEAFF. In nucleotides, the CDR3 is TGCAGTGCTAGAGATCATGGGGGAAGGCGGACTGAAGCTTTCTTT.

This clonotype was observed many times. The chain carries TRBV2 and TRBJ1-5; the D is unclear. CDR1 is SNHLY, CDR2 FYNNEI, per germline. Trimming cost V 3 bases and J 9 bases, with 12 bases left between them. The CDR3 consists of 13 residues. The CDR3 nucleotides are TGTGCCAGCAGTGAGGGTAATAGGCGGCCCCAGCATTTT. Its protein product is CASSEGNRRPQHF.

With respect to this clonotype: A much larger clone sits a single nucleotide away, making a read error possible. Lacking the conserved final phenylalanine or tryptophan, this CDR3 likely reflects a read error. The J gene is TRBJ2-1, the V gene TRBV5-4, with D hard to call. Germline loops: CDR1 SGHNT, CDR2 YYREEE (reference sequence). The CDR3 totals 14 residues. V was trimmed by 4 bases and J by 5 bases, leaving 13 bases between them. Here the CDR3 reads CASSESFYDNEQFL. CDR3 sequence (DNA): TGTGCCAGCAGCGAATCCTTCTACGACAATGAGCAGTTCCTC.

The V and J genes are TRBV20-1 and TRBJ2-1, with a weak D call TRBD1 (6 bases). The CDR3 totals 12 residues. Deletions cut 4 bases from V and 12 bases from J, with 16 bases between. CDR1 is DFQATT and CDR2 is SNEGSKA in the germline V gene (reference sequence). For the CDR3, the DNA is TGCAGTGCTACAGGGGACACAGATACGCAGTTCTTC. Protein product: CSATGDTDTQFF.

This clonotype occurred many times. The chain couples TRBV7-2 to TRBJ2-1; TRBD1 is a possible D gene (6 bases). This CDR3 contains 15 residues. Germline CDR1 SGHTA, CDR2 FQGNSA. Trimming shortened V by 6 bases and J by 9 bases, and 21 bases separated the two germline ends. CDR3 sequence (DNA): TGTGCCAGCAGTTCTACCGGGACAAGGGGATCTGAGCAGTTCTTC. Its translation is CASSSTGTRGSEQFF.

The chain couples TRBV7-2 to TRBJ1-4; 9 positions agree with TRBD1. There are 16 residues in the CDR3. V was pared by 4 bases and J by 8 bases, with 11 bases of the junction left unmatched. Germline V CDR1 and CDR2: SGHTA, FQGNSA. The CDR3 DNA reads TGTGCCAGCAGCTCATTCCGGGACAGGGACTGGGAAAAACTGTTTTTT. Its translation is CASSSFRDRDWEKLFF.

The J gene is TRBJ2-5, the V gene TRBV7-2; 12 bases agree with TRBD2. The trim removed 6 bases at V and 5 bases at J, leaving 16 bases unmatched. The CDR3 has 18 residues. Germline assignment: CDR1 SGHTA and CDR2 FQGNSA. The DNA of the CDR3 is TGTGCCAGCAGTCCAGAGGCTAGCGGGAGGGAGACCGGGGAGACCCAGTACTTC. Amino acid sequence: CASSPEASGRETGETQYF.

This clonotype was recorded at least ten times. The chain links TRBV7-9 to TRBJ2-7, with D perhaps given as TRBD1 or TRBD2 (5 bases each). CDR3 length: 16 amino acids. Trimming removed 2 bases from V and 0 bases from J, with 14 bases in between. Germline V CDR1 and CDR2: SEHNR, FQNEAQ (reference sequence). CDR3 region: CASSLLGTPNSYEQYF. The CDR3 nucleotides read TGTGCCAGCAGCTTATTGGGGACCCCGAACTCCTACGAGCAGTACTTC.

Only a few counts were recorded for this clonotype. V is TRBV4-1 and J is TRBJ1-2; 7 nucleotides match TRBD1. This CDR3 spans 15 amino acids. Germline CDR1 and CDR2: MGHRA and YSYEKL. The ends lost 0 bases at V and 4 bases at J; junction bases unmatched: 5. CDR3 nucleotides: TGCGCCAGCAGCCAAGATCCCAGGGGGGCCTATGGCTACACCTTC. Protein sequence: CASSQDPRGAYGYTF.

This clonotype was seen only a few times. J is TRBJ1-5 and V is TRBV3-1; D not certain. The CDR3 covers 15 residues. Germline V CDR1 and CDR2: LGHDT, YNNKEL (reference sequence). Deletions cut 0 bases from V and 7 bases from J, with 13 bases between. Here the CDR3 DNA reads TGTGCCAGCAGCCAAGATCCCGGGCGAGGACAGCCCCAGCATTTT. This sequence encodes CASSQDPGRGQPQHF.

The V and J genes are TRBV6-2 or TRBV6-3 and TRBJ2-1; 13 nucleotides agree with TRBD2. This CDR3 has 15 residues. V was pared by 6 bases and J by 6 bases, with 5 bases of the junction left unmatched. Germline values: CDR1 MNHEY, CDR2 SVGEGT. CDR3 protein: CASRAGLAGVNEQFF. CDR3 nucleotide sequence: TGTGCCAGCAGGGCAGGACTAGCGGGAGTCAATGAGCAGTTCTTC.

This clonotype was recorded at least ten times. J is TRBJ2-1 and V is TRBV19; 15 bases map to TRBD2. This CDR3 is built from 16 residues. V shed 7 bases, J shed 5 bases, and the junction held 6 bases outside the gene matches. In germline, CDR1 is LNHDA, CDR2 SQIVND (reference sequence). The CDR3 bases are TGTGCCAGTACTAGGACTAGCGGGAGGGACCACAATGAGCAGTTCTTC. Amino acids: CASTRTSGRDHNEQFF.

This clonotype appeared many times. The V gene is TRBV4-1, the J gene TRBJ2-2, with TRBD2 matching over 7 bases. J gave up 5 bases and V 2 bases, and 14 bases lay outside the gene matches. The CDR3 is made up of 18 amino acids. Germline CDR1 MGHRA, CDR2 YSYEKL. DNA for the CDR3: TGCGCCAGCAGCCAAAGAGGCGCCGGGCTAGCGGAAACCGGGGAGCTGTTTTTT. It codes for CASSQRGAGLAETGELFF.

The rearrangement uses TRBV20-1 and TRBJ1-1; no firm D call. Deletions cut 6 bases from V and 1 base from J, with 9 bases between. The V gene's germline CDR1 is DFQATT and CDR2 SNEGSKA (reference sequence). The CDR3 is made up of 12 amino acids. This CDR3 reads CSAPFGNTEAFF. CDR3 DNA: TGCAGTGCCCCCTTTGGGAACACTGAAGCTTTCTTT.

This clonotype was detected a few times. V usage is TRBV20-1 and J usage is TRBJ2-4; possibly TRBD1 or TRBD2 for D (5 bases each). Trimming removed 0 bases at V and 7 bases at J, with 19 bases between. Germline CDR1 DFQATT, CDR2 SNEGSKA (reference sequence). This CDR3 region has 16 residues. CDR3 sequence (DNA): TGCAGTGCTAGAGATCTCTCACAACCGGGGACGAACATTCAGTACTTC. Translating gives CSARDLSQPGTNIQYF.

In the case of this clonotype: A much larger clone is a single base away; this may be a read error. The gene calls are TRBV11-3 and TRBJ2-3, with no clear D. The germline V gene has CDR1 SGHNT and CDR2 YENEEA. This CDR3 spans 13 amino acids. The CDR3 DNA follows: TGTGCCGGCAGCTCTCTTGAATCAGATACGCAGTATTTT. Translated, it gives CAGSSLESDTQYF.

About this clonotype itself: This may come from a read error, since a much larger clone is one base off. The chain carries TRBV6-2 or TRBV6-3 and TRBJ2-1; TRBD1 might be the D (5 bases). Per germline, CDR1 MNHEY and CDR2 SVGEGT. V was trimmed by 8 bases and J by 4 bases, leaving 12 bases between them. CDR3 length: 13 amino acids. The CDR3 spells CASGHSGYNEQFF. CDR3 DNA: TGTGCCAGCGGGCATTCAGGGTACAATGAGCAGTTCTTC.

The chain couples TRBV29-1 to TRBJ2-1; 9 bases are shared with TRBD2. The CDR3 extends over 15 amino acids. Germline assignment: CDR1 SQVTM and CDR2 ANQGSEA. The junction had 7 bases not matched to a gene; V was cut back by 0 bases and J by 7 bases. CDR3 in amino acids: CSVEEWLAGSNEQFF. CDR3 bases: TGCAGCGTTGAAGAGTGGCTAGCGGGAAGTAATGAGCAGTTCTTC.

This clonotype was seen many times. The chain recombines TRBV2 with TRBJ1-5; D is unclear. V was shortened by 4 bases and J by 0 bases, with 7 bases between the two germline ends. The CDR3 length is 14 residues. CDR1 and CDR2 from the germline V gene are SNHLY and FYNNEI. The CDR3 nucleotides are TGTGCCAGCAGTGCCTGGTATAGCAATCAGCCCCAGCATTTT. Its protein product is CASSAWYSNQPQHF.

This clonotype appeared many times. This chain uses TRBV7-9 with TRBJ2-7; 7 bases agree with TRBD1. Germline V lookup: CDR1 SEHNR, CDR2 FQNEAQ (reference sequence). CDR3 size: 12 residues. Trimming took 6 bases from V and 6 from J; bases not matched to a gene: 5. The CDR3 bases are TGTGCCAGCAGGTCTACAGGGGTCGAGCAGTACTTC. Its protein is CASRSTGVEQYF.

This clonotype was recorded only once. This rearrangement joins TRBV11-3 to TRBJ2-3, with 11 bases aligning to TRBD2. The germline V gene has CDR1 SGHNT and CDR2 YENEEA. With V trimmed by 4 bases and J by 6 bases, 6 bases remained unmatched. The CDR3 extends over 15 amino acids. In DNA form, the CDR3 reads TGTGCCAGCAGCTCGGGACTAGCGGCGCTGGATACGCAGTATTTT. Translation: CASSSGLAALDTQYF. Full variable domain (remainder filled in from reference TRBV11-3 and TRBJ2-3): EAGVVQSPRYKIIEKKQPVAFWCNPISGHNTLYWYLQNLGQGPELLIRYENEEAVDDSQLPKDRFSAERLKGVDSTLKIQPAELGDSAVYLCASSSGLAALDTQYFGPGTRLTVL.

This clonotype was seen at least ten times. V usage is TRBV30 and J usage is TRBJ2-5; tentative D call: TRBD1 (5 bases). There are 13 residues in the CDR3. Germline V gene data show CDR1 as GTSNPN and CDR2 as SVGIG (reference sequence). Deletions cut 0 bases from V and 5 bases from J, with 10 bases between. The CDR3 reads CAWSVQAGETQYF. The DNA for the CDR3 is TGTGCCTGGAGTGTACAAGCAGGGGAGACCCAGTACTTC.

This clonotype came up many times. V gene TRBV10-2 combines with J gene TRBJ2-6; D is ambiguous. V shed 8 bases and J shed 0 bases, with 5 bases lying between them. The germline V gene has CDR1 WSHSY and CDR2 SAAADI. The CDR3 has 13 amino acids. The CDR3, as DNA: TGCGCCAGCGGAAGCTCTGGGGCCAACGTCCTGACTTTC. Its translation is CASGSSGANVLTF.

In its sample, this clonotype was seen once. The genes are TRBV2 and TRBJ2-5; D is perhaps TRBD1 (5 bases). This CDR3 spans 13 amino acids. Trimming shortened V by 5 bases and J by 3 bases, and 10 bases separated the two germline ends. The V gene's germline CDR1 is SNHLY and CDR2 FYNNEI. The CDR3 coding sequence is TGTGCCAGCAGTCAGGCAGGGAAAGAGACCCAGTACTTC. This translates into CASSQAGKETQYF.